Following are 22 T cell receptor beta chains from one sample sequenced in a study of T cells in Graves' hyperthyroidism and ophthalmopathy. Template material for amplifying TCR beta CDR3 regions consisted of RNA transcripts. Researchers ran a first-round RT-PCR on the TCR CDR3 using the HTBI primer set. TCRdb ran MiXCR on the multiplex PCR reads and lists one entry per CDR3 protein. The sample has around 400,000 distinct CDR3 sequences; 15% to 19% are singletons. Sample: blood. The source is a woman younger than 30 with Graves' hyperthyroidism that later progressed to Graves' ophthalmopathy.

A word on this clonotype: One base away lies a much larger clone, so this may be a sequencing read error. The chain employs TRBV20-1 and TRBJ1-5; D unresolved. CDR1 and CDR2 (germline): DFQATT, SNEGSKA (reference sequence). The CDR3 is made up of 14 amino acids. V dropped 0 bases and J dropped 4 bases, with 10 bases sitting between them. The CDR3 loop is CSARDGPENQPQHF. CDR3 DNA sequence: TGCAGTGCTAGAGATGGGCCAGAGAATCAGCCCCAGCATTTT.

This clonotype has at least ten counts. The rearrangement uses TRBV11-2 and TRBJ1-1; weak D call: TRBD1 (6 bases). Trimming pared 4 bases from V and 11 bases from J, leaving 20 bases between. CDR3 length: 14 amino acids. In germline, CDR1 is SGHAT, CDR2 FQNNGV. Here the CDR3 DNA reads TGTGCCAGCAGCTCCCTCCGGACAGTACCGGGGGCTTTCTTT. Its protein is CASSSLRTVPGAFF. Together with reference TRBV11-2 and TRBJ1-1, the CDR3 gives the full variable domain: EAGVAQSPRYKIIEKRQSVAFWCNPISGHATLYWYQQILGQGPKLLIQFQNNGVVDDSQLPKDRFSAERLKGVDSTLKIQPAKLEDSAVYLCASSSLRTVPGAFFGQGTRLTVV.

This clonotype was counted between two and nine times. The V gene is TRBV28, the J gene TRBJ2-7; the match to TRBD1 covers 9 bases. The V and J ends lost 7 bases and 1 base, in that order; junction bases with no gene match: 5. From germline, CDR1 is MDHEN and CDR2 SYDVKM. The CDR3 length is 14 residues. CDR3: CASNRDRVSYEQYF. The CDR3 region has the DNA TGTGCCAGCAACCGGGACAGGGTGTCCTACGAGCAGTACTTC.

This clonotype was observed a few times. For the CDR3, the DNA is TGTGCCAGTCAAAGCGGGAGTCTCGCCAATGAGCAGTTCTTC. The encoded protein is CASQSGSLANEQFF. This chain uses TRBV19 with TRBJ2-1; 8 bases align to TRBD2. With 8 bases clipped from V and 6 bases from J, the junction kept 9 bases outside the gene matches. CDR3 length: 14 amino acids. Germline V lookup: CDR1 LNHDA, CDR2 SQIVND (reference sequence). Full variable domain (remainder filled in from reference TRBV19 and TRBJ2-1): DGGITQSPKYLFRKEGQNVTLSCEQNLNHDAMYWYRQDPGQGLRLIYYSQIVNDFQKGDIAEGYSVSREKKESFPLTVTSAQKNPTAFYLCASQSGSLANEQFFGPGTRLTVL.

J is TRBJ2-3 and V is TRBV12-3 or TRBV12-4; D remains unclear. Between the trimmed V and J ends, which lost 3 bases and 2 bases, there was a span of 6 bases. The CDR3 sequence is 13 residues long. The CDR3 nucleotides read TGTGCCAGCAGTTTTAGTATCACAGATACGCAGTATTTT. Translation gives CASSFSITDTQYF.

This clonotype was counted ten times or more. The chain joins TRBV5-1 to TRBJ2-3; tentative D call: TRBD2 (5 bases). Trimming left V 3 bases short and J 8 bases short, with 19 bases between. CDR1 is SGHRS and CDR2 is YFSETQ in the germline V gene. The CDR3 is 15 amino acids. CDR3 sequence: CASSSDYPFGGTQYF. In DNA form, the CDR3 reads TGCGCCAGCAGCTCTGACTACCCCTTTGGAGGTACGCAGTATTTT.

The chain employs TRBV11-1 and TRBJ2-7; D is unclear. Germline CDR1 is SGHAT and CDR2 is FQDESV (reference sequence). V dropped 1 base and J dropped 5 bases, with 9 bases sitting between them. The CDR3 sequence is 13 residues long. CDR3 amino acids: CASSLEARNEQYF. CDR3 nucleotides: TGTGCCAGCAGCTTAGAAGCACGGAACGAGCAGTACTTC.

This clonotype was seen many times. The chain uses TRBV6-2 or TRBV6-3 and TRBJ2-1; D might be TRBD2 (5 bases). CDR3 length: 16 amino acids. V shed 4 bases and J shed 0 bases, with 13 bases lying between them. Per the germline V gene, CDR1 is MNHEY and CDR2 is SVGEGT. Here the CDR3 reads CASSLDSSSSYNEQFF. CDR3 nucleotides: TGTGCCAGCAGTTTGGACTCCTCTAGCTCCTACAATGAGCAGTTCTTC.

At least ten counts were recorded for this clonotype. In DNA, the CDR3 is TGTGCCAGCAGTTTAAGACAGGTCAATCAGCCCCAGCATTTT. It translates to CASSLRQVNQPQHF. The gene calls are TRBV28 and TRBJ1-5, with a tentative D call TRBD1 (6 bases). The ends were cut back, 2 bases at V and 3 bases at J, with 8 bases in the middle. Germline CDR1 is MDHEN and CDR2 is SYDVKM. This CDR3 has 14 amino acids.

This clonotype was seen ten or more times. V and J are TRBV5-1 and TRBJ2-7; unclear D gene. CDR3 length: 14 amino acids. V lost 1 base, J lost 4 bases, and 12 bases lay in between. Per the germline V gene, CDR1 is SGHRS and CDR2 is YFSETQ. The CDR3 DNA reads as TGCGCCAGCAGCTTGCCGTCAGCCGCATACGAGCAGTACTTC. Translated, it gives CASSLPSAAYEQYF.

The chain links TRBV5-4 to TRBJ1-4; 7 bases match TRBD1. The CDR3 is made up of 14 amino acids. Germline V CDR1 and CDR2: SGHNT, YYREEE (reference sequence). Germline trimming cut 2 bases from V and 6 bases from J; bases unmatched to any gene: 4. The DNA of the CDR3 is TGTGCCAGCAGCTTTAACAGGGGAGATGAAAAACTGTTTTTT. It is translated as CASSFNRGDEKLFF.

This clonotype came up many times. In nucleotides, the CDR3 is TGTGCCAGCAGTTTAAACGAACCGGGTCCTTATGGCTACACCTTC. This gives the protein CASSLNEPGPYGYTF. The V and J genes are TRBV28 and TRBJ1-2; D not resolved. The V end was cut by 2 bases, the J end by 5 bases, with 15 bases between. Looked up from germline, CDR1 is MDHEN and CDR2 is SYDVKM. CDR3 length equals 15 residues.

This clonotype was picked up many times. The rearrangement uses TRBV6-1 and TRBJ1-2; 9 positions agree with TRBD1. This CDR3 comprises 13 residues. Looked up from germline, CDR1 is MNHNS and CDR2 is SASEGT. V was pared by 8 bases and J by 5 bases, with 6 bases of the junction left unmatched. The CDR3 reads CASEEGQGYGYTF. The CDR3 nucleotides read TGTGCCAGCGAGGAGGGACAGGGATATGGCTACACCTTC.

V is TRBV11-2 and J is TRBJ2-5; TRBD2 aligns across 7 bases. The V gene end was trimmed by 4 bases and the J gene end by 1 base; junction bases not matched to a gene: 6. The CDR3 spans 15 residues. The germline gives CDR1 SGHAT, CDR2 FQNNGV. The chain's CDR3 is CASSWELALQETQYF. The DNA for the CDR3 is TGTGCCAGCAGCTGGGAACTAGCGCTCCAAGAGACCCAGTACTTC.

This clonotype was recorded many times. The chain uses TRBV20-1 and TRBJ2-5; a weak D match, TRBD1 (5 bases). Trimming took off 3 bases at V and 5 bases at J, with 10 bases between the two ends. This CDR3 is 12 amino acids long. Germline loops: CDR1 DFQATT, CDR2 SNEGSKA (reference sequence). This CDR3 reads CSASLGAETQYF. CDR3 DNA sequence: TGCAGTGCTAGCCTAGGGGCGGAGACCCAGTACTTC.

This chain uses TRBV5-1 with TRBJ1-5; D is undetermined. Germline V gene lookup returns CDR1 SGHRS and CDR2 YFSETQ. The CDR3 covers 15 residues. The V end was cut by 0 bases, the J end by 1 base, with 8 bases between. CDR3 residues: CASSLGDRSNQPQHF. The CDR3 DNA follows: TGCGCCAGCAGCTTGGGAGATAGGAGCAATCAGCCCCAGCATTTT.

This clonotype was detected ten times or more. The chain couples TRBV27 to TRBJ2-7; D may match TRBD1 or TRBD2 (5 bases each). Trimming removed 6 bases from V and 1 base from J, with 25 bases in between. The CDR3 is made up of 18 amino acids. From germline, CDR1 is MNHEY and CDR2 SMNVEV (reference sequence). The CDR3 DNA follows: TGTGCCAGCAGAAGAAAGGAACCCGGGACCTTAACGTCCTACGAGCAGTACTTC. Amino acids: CASRRKEPGTLTSYEQYF.

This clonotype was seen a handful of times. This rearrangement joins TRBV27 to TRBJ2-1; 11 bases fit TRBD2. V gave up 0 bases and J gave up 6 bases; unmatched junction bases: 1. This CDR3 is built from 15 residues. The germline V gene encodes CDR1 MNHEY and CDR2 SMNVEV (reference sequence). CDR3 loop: CASSLSGTSGNEQFF. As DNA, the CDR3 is TGTGCCAGCAGTTTATCCGGGACTAGCGGCAATGAGCAGTTCTTC.

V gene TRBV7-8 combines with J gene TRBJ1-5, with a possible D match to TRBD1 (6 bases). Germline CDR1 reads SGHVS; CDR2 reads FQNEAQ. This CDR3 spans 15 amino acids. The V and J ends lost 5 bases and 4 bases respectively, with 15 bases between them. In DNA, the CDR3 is TGTGCCAGCAGCCCTCACAGGGTAGGTAATCAGCCCCAGCATTTT. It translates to CASSPHRVGNQPQHF.

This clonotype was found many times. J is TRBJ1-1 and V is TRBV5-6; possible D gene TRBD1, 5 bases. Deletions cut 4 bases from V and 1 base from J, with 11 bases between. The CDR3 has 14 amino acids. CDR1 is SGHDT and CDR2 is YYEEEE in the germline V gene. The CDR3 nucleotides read TGTGCCAGCAGCACCGGGACGGGGAACACTGAAGCTTTCTTT. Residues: CASSTGTGNTEAFF.

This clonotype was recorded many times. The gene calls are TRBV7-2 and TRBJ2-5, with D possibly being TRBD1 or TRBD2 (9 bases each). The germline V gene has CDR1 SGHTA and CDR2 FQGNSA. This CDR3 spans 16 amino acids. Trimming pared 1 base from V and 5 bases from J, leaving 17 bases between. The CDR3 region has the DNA TGTGCCAGCAGCTTAGTTCCTAGCGGGACAGGGGAGACCCAGTACTTC. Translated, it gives CASSLVPSGTGETQYF.

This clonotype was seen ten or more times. CDR3 nucleotide sequence: TGCAGTGCTAGGCCAGGGGCCGCTAACACTGAAGCTTTCTTT. Translating it yields CSARPGAANTEAFF. V and J are TRBV20-1 and TRBJ1-1; tentatively, D is TRBD1 (6 bases). CDR1 and CDR2 from the germline V gene are DFQATT and SNEGSKA (reference sequence). V shed 3 bases and J shed 2 bases, with 13 bases lying between them. The CDR3 spans 14 residues.